The rows below give T cell receptor beta chains drawn from one sample of a study of blood T cell repertoires in COVID-19. Generated by immunoSEQ multiplex PCR, the TCRdb table keeps only in-frame clones and is missing some. The sample includes approximately 110,000 clones, around 89% of them seen just once. The source material was peripheral blood. Receptors originate from a woman in her forties or fifties with acute or convalescent COVID-19. Both conserved end residues are part of each CDR3. The D gene is left open where the match is weak. Size is stated for part of the rows, as once, few or many counts, or as a class when the clone is expanded.

D,J,size,V,DNA,CDR3
NA,TRBJ1-2,NA,TRBV12-3/TRBV12-4,TGTGCCAGCAGTCCCAGACTGGAGTATGGCTACACCTTC,CASSPRLEYGYTF
TRBD2,TRBJ2-7,NA,TRBV15,TGTGCCACCAGCCCGTCTTCGGCGGGAGGGTACGAGCAGTACTTC,CATSPSSAGGYEQYF
NA,TRBJ1-1,NA,TRBV28,TGTGCCAGCAGTCCGGACAACCTGAACACTGAAGCTTTCTTT,CASSPDNLNTEAFF
NA,TRBJ1-5,NA,TRBV12-3/TRBV12-4,TGTGCCAGCAGTCGACTTCGAGCCCAGCCCCAGCATTTT,CASSRLRAQPQHF
TRBD2,TRBJ2-1,NA,TRBV9,TGTGCCAGCAGCCCGCAGCGGGGGGCGATAGATGAGCAGTTCTTC,CASSPQRGAIDEQFF
NA,TRBJ1-2,NA,TRBV5-1,TGCGCCAGCAGCTTGGTACAGGGTGAAAACTATGGCTACACCTTC,CASSLVQGENYGYTF
NA,TRBJ1-1,NA,TRBV7-3,TGTGCCAGCAGCCAAGCGGGGAACACTGAAGCTTTCTTT,CASSQAGNTEAFF
TRBD2,TRBJ2-5,NA,TRBV7-2,TGTGCCAGCAGCTTAATACTAGCGGGGGGGCTAGGAGAGACCCAGTACTTC,CASSLILAGGLGETQYF
TRBD2,TRBJ2-2,NA,TRBV30,TGTGCCTGGAGTGTCTCCCGGACTAGCGGGAGTATCTCCGGGACCGGGGAGCTGTTTTTT,CAWSVSRTSGSISGTGELFF
TRBD2,TRBJ2-7,few,TRBV10-2,TGCGCCAGCAAGGGACTAGCGGGACCCTACGAGCAGTACTTC,CASKGLAGPYEQYF